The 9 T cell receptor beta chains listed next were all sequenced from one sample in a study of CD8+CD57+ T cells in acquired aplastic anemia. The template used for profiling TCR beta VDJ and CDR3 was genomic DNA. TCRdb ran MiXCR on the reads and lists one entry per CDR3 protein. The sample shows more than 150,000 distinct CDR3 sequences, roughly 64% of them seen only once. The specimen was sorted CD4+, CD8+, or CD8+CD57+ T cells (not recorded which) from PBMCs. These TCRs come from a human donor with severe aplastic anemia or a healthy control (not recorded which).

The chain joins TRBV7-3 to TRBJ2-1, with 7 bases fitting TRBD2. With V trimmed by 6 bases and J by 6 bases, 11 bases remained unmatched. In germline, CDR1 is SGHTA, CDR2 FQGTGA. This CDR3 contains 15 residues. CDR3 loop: CASSEYAGAANEQFF. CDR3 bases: TGTGCCAGCAGTGAATACGCGGGAGCAGCCAATGAGCAGTTCTTC.

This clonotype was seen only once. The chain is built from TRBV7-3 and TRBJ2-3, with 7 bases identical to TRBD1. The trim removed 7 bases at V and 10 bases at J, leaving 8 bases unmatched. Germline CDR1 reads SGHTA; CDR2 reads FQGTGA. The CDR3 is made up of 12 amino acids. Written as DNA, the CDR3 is TGTGCCAGCACTCGATACAGGGGAGCGCAGTATTTT. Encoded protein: CASTRYRGAQYF.

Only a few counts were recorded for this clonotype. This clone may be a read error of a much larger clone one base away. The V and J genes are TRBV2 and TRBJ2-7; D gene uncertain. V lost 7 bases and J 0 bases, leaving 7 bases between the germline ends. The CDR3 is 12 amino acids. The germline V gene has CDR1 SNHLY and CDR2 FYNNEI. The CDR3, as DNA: TGTGCCAGCACCGAAGGCTCCTACGAGCAGTACTTC. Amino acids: CASTEGSYEQYF.

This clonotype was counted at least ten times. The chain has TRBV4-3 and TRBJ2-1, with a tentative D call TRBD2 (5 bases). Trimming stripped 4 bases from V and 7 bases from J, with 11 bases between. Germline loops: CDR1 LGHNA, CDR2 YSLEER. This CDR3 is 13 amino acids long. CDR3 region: CASSPPGENEQFF. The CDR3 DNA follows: TGCGCCAGCAGCCCCCCCGGGGAGAATGAGCAGTTCTTC.

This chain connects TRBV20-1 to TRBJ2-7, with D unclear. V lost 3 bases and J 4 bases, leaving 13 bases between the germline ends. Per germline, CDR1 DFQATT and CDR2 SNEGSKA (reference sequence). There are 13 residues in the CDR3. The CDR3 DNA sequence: TGCAGTGCTAGGGACGACTGGGCGTACGAGCAGTACTTC. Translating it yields CSARDDWAYEQYF.

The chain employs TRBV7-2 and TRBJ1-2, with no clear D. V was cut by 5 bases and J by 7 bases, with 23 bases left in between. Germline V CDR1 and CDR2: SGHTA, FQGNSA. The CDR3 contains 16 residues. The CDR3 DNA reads TGTGCCAGCAGCATCCCTCAGACTGAGTCTTCCCTTGGCTACACCTTC. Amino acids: CASSIPQTESSLGYTF.

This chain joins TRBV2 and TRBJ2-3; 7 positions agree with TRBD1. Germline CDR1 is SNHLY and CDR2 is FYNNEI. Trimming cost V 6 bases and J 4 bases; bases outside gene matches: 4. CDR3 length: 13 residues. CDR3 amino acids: CASSTGTADTQYF. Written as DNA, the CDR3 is TGTGCCAGCAGCACCGGGACAGCAGATACGCAGTATTTT.

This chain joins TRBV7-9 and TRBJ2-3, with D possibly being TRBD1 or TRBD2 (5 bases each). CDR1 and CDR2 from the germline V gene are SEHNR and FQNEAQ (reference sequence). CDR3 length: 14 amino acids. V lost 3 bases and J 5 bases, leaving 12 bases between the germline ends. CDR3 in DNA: TGTGCCAGCAGCTTGAACTCAGGGAGAGATACGCAGTATTTT. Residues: CASSLNSGRDTQYF. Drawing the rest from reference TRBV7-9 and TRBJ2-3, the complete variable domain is DTGVSQNPRHKITKRGQNVTFRCDPISEHNRLYWYRQTLGQGPEFLTYFQNEAQLEKSRLLSDRFSAERPKGSFSTLEIQRTEQGDSAMYLCASSLNSGRDTQYFGPGTRLTVL.

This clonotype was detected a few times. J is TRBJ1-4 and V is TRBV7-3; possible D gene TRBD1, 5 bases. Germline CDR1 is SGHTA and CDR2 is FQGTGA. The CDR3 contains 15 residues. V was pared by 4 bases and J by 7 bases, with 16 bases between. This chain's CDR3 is CASSSSGKVGEKLFF. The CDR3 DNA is TGTGCCAGCAGCTCCTCAGGGAAAGTGGGTGAAAAACTGTTTTTT.